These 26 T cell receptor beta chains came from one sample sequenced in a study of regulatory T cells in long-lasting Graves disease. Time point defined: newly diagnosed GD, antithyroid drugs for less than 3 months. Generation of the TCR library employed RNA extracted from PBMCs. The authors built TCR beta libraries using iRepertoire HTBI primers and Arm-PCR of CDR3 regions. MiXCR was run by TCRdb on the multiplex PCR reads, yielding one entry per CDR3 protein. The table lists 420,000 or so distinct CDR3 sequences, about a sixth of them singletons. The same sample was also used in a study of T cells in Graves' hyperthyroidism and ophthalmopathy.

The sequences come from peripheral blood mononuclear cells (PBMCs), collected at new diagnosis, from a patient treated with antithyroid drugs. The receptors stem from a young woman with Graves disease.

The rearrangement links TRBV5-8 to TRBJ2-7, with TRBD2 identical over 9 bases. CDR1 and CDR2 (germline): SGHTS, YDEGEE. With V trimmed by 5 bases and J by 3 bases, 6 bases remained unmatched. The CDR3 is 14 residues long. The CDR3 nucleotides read TGTGCCAGCAGAGGTAGCGGGGGAGACTACGAGCAGTACTTC. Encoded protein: CASRGSGGDYEQYF.

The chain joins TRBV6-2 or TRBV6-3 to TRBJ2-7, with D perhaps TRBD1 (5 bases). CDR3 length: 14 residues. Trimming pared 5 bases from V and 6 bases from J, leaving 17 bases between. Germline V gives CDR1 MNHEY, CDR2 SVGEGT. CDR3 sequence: CASSEVVRVPEQYF. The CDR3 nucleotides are TGTGCCAGCAGTGAAGTGGTCAGGGTTCCCGAGCAGTACTTC.

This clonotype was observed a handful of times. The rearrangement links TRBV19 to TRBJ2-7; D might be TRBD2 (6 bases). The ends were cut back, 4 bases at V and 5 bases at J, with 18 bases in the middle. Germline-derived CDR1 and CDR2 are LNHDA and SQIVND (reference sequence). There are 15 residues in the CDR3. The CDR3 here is CASSNLGGGLHEQYF. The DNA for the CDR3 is TGTGCCAGTAGTAACCTAGGCGGAGGGCTCCACGAGCAGTACTTC.

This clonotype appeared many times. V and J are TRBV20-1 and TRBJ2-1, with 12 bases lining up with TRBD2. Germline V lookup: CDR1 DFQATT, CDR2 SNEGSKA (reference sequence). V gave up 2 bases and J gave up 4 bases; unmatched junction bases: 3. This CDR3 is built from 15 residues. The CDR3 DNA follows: TGCAGTGCTAGACAGACTAGCGGGAGATACAATGAGCAGTTCTTC. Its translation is CSARQTSGRYNEQFF.

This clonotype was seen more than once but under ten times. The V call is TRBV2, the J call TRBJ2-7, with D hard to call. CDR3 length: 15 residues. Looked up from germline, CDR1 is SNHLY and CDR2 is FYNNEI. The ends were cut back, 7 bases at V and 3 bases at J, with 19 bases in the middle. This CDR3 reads CASKSSSGVGYEQYF. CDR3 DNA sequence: TGTGCCAGCAAATCTTCGTCTGGGGTCGGCTACGAGCAGTACTTC.

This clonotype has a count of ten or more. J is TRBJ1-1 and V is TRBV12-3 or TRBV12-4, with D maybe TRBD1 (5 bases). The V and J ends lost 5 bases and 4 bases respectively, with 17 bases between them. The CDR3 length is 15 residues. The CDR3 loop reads CASSQIGGGFTEAFF. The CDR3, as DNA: TGTGCCAGCAGTCAGATCGGGGGGGGGTTCACTGAAGCTTTCTTT.

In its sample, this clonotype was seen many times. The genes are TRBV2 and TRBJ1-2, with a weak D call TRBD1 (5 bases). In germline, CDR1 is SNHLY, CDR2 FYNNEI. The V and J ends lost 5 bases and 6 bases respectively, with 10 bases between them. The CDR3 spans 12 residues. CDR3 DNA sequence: TGTGCCAGCAGTCCTCGGGGCGATGGCTACACCTTC. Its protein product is CASSPRGDGYTF.

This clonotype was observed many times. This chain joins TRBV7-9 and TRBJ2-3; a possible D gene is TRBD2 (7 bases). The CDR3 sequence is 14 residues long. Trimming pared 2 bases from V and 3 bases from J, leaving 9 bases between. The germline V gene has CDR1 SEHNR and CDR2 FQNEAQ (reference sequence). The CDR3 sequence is CASSLRGATDTQYF. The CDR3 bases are TGTGCCAGCAGCTTACGGGGGGCTACAGATACGCAGTATTTT.

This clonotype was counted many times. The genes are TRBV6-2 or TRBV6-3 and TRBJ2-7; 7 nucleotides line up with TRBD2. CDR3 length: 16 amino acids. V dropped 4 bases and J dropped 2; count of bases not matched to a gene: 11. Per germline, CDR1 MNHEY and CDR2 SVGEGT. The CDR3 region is CASSSAGPGVTYEQYF. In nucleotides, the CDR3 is TGTGCCAGCAGTTCAGCGGGGCCCGGGGTAACCTACGAGCAGTACTTC.

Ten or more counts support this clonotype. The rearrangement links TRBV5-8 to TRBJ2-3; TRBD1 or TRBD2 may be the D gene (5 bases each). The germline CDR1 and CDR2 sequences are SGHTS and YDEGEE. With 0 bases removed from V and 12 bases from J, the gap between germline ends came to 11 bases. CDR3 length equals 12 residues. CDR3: CASSLAWGSQYF. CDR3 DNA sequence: TGTGCCAGCAGCTTGGCTTGGGGGAGCCAGTATTTT.

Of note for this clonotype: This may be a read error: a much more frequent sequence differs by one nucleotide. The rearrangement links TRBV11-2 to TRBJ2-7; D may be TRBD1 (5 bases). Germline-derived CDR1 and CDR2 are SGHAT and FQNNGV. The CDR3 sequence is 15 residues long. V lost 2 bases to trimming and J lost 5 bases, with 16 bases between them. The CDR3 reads CASSLLPGLPHEQYF. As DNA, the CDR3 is TGTGCCAGCAGCTTACTTCCAGGGCTGCCCCACGAGCAGTACTTC.

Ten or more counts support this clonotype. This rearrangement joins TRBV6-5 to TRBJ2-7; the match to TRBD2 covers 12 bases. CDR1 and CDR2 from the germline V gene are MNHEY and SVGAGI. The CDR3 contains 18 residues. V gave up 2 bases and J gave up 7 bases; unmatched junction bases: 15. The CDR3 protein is CASSYLETSGRTLNEQYF. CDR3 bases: TGTGCCAGCAGTTACCTCGAGACTAGCGGGAGAACCCTGAATGAGCAGTACTTC.

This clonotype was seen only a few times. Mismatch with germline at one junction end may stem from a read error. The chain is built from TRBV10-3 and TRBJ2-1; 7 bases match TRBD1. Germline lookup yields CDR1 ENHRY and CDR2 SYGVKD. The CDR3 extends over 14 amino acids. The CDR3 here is CAINRGAGYNGQFF. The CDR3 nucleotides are TGTGCCATTAACAGGGGCGCTGGATACAATGGGCAGTTCTTC.

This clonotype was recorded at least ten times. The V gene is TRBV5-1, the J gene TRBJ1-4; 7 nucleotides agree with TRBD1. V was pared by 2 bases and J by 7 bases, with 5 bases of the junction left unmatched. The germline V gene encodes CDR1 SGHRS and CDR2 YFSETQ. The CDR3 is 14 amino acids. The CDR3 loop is CASSLQGSIEKLFF. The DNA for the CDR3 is TGCGCCAGCAGCTTACAGGGGTCAATTGAAAAACTGTTTTTT.

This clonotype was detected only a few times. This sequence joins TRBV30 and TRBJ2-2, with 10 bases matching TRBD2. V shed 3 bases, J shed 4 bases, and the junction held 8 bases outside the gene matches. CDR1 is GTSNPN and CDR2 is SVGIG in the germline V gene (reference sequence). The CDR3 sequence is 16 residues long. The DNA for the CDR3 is TGTGCCTGGAGGGTCCAGCGGGAGGGGGCCACCGGGGAGCTGTTTTTT. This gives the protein CAWRVQREGATGELFF.

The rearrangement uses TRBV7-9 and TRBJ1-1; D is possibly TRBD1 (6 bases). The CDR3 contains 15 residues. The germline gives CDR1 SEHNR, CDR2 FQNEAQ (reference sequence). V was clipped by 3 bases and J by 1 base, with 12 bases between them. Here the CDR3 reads CASSFVGGGNTEAFF. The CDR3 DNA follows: TGTGCCAGCAGCTTTGTAGGGGGGGGGAACACTGAAGCTTTCTTT.

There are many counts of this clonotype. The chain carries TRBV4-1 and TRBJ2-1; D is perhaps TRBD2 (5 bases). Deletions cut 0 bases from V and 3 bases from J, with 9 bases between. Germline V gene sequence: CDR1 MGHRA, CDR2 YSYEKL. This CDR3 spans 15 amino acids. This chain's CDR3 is CASSQEVANYNEQFF. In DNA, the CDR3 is TGCGCCAGCAGCCAAGAAGTAGCGAACTACAATGAGCAGTTCTTC.

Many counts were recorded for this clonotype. The DNA for the CDR3 is TGCGCCAGCACCCCGGACAGCTCCTACGAGCAGTACTTC. It codes for CASTPDSSYEQYF. This chain joins TRBV10-1 and TRBJ2-7; tentative D call: TRBD1 (6 bases). The germline V gene encodes CDR1 WNHNN and CDR2 SYGVQD (reference sequence). Trimming took 7 bases from V and 0 from J, leaving 10 bases between them. This CDR3 spans 13 amino acids.

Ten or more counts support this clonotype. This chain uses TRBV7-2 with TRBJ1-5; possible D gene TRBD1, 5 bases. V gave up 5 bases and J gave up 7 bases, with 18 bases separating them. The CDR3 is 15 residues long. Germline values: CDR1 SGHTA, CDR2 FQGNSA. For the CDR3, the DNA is TGTGCCAGCAGCAGCGGTAGGCAGGGAGGACAGCCCCAGCATTTT. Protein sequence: CASSSGRQGGQPQHF.

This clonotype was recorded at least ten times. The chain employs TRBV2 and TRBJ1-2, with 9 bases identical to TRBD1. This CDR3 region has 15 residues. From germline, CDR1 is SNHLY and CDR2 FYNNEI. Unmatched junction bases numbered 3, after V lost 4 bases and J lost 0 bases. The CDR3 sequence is CASSVRTGANYGYTF. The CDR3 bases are TGTGCCAGCAGTGTTCGGACAGGGGCTAACTATGGCTACACCTTC.

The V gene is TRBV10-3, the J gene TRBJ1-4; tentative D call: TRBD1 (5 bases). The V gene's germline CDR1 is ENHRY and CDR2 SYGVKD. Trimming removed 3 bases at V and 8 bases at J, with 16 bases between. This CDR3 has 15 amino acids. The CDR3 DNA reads TGTGCCATCAGTGAAAACATCGACAGATCCGAAAAACTGTTTTTT. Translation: CAISENIDRSEKLFF.

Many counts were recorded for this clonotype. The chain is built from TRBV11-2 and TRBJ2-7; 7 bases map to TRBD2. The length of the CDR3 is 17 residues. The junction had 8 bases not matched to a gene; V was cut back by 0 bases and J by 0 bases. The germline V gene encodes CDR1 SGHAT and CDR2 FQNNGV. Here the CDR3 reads CASSLDNPAGISYEQYF. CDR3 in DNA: TGTGCCAGCAGCTTAGATAACCCAGCGGGGATCTCCTACGAGCAGTACTTC.

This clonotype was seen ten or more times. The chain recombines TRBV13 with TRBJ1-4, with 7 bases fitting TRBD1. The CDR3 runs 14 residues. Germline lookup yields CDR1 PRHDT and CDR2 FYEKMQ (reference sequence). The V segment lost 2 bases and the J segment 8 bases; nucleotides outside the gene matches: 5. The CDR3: CASSLRQGGEKLFF. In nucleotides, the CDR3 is TGTGCCAGCAGCTTAAGACAGGGAGGAGAAAAACTGTTTTTT.

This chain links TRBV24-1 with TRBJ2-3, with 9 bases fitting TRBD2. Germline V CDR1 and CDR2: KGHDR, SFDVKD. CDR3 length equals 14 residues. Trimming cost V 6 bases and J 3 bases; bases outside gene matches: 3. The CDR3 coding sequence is TGTGCCACCAGTCCTAGCGGGATAACAGATACGCAGTATTTT. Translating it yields CATSPSGITDTQYF.

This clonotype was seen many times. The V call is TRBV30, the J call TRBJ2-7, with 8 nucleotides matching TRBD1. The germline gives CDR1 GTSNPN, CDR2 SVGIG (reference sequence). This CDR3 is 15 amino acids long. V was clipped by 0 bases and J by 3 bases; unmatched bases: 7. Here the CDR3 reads CAWSVQGRGRYEQYF. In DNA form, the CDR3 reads TGTGCCTGGAGTGTACAGGGCAGGGGGCGCTACGAGCAGTACTTC. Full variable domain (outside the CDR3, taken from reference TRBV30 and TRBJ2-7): SQTIHQWPATLVQPVGSPLSLECTVEGTSNPNLYWYRQAAGRGLQLLFYSVGIGQISSEVPQNLSASRPQDRQFILSSKKLLLSDSGFYLCAWSVQGRGRYEQYFGPGTRLTVT.

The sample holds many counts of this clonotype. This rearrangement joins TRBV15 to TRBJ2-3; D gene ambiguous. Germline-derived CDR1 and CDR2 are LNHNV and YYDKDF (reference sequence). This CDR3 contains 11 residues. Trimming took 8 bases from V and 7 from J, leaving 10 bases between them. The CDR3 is CATGLGYTQYF. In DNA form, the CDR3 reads TGTGCCACCGGGTTGGGCTATACGCAGTATTTT. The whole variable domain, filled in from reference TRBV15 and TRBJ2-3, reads DAMVIQNPRYQVTQFGKPVTLSCSQTLNHNVMYWYQQKSSQAPKLLFHYYDKDFNNEADTPDNFQSRRPNTSFCFLDIRSPGLGDTAMYLCATGLGYTQYFGPGTRLTVL.